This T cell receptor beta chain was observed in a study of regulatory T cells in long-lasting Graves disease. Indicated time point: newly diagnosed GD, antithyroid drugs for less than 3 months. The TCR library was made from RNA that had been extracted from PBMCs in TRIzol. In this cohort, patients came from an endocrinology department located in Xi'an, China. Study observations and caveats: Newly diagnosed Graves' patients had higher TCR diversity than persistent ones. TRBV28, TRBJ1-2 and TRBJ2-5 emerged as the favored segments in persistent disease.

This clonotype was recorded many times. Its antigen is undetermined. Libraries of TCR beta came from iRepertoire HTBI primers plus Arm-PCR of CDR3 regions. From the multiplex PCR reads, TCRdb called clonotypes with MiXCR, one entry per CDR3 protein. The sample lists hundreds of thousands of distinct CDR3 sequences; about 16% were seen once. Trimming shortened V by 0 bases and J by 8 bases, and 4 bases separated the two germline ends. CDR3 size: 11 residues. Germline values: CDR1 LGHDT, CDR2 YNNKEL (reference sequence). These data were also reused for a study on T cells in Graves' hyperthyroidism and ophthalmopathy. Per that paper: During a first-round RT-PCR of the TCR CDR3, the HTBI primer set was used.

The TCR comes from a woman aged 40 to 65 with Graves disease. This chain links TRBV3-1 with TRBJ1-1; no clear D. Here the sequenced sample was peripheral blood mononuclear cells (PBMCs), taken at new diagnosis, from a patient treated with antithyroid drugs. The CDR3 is CASSQDVEAFF. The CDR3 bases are TGTGCCAGCAGCCAAGACGTGGAAGCTTTCTTT.